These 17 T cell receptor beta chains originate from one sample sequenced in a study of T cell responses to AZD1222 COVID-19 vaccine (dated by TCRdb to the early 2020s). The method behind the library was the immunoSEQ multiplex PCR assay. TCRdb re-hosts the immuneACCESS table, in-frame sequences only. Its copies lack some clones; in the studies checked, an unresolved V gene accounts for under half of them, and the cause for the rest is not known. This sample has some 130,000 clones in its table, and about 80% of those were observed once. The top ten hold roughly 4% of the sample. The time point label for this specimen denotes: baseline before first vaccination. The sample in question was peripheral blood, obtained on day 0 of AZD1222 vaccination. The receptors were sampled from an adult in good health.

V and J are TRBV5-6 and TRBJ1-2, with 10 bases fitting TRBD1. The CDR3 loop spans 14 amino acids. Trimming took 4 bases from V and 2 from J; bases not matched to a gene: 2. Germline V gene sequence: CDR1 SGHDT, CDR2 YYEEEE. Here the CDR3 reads CASSLGQGNYGYTF. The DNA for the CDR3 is TGTGCCAGCAGCCTGGGACAGGGGAACTATGGCTACACCTTC.

The CDR3 is CASSLTPDLGSPLHF. The CDR3 DNA reads TGTGCCAGCAGCTTAACCCCGGATTTAGGATCACCCCTCCACTTT. The rearrangement joins TRBV7-3 to TRBJ1-6; D unresolved. The V and J ends lost 0 bases and 10 bases respectively, with 13 bases between them. CDR1 is SGHTA and CDR2 is FQGTGA in the germline V gene. The length of the CDR3 is 15 residues.

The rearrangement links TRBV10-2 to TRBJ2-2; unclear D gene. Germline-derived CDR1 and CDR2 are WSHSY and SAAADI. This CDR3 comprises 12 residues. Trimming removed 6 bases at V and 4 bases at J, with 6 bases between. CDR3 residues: CASRQSTGELFF. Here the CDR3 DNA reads TGCGCCAGCAGACAGTCCACCGGGGAGCTGTTTTTT.

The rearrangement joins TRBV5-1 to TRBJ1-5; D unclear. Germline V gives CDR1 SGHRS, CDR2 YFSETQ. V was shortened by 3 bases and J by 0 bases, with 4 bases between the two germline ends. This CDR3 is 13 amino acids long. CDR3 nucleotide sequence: TGCGCCAGCAGCTCAGATAGCAATCAGCCCCAGCATTTT. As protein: CASSSDSNQPQHF.

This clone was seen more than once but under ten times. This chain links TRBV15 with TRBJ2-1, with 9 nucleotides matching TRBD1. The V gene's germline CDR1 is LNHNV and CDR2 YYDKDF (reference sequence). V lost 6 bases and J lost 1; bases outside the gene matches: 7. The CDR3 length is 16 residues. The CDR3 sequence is CATRKTGTGSYNEQFF. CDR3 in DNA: TGTGCCACCAGGAAGACCGGGACAGGGTCCTACAATGAGCAGTTCTTC.

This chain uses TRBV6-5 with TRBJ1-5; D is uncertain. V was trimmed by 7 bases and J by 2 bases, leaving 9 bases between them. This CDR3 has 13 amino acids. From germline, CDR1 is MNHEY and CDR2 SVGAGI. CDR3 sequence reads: CASTHMGNQPQHF. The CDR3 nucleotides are TGTGCCAGCACACATATGGGCAATCAGCCCCAGCATTTT.

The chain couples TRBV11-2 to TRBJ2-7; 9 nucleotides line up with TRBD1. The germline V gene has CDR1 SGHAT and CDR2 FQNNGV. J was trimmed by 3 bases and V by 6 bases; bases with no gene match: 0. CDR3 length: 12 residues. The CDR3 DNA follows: TGTGCCAGCAGGGGACAGGGCTACGAGCAGTACTTC. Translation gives CASRGQGYEQYF.

The CDR3 nucleotides are TGTGCCAGCAGTGATAACTATGGCTACACCTTC. Translation gives CASSDNYGYTF. The chain recombines TRBV25-1 with TRBJ1-2; D gene unclear. Germline CDR1 is MGHDK and CDR2 is SYGVNS. V was trimmed by 3 bases and J by 1 base, leaving 0 bases between them. The CDR3 spans 11 residues.

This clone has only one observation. The CDR3 protein is CASRNPGGVSYEQYF. The CDR3, as DNA: TGTGCCAGCAGAAACCCCGGAGGGGTTTCCTACGAGCAGTACTTC. This chain joins TRBV6-6 and TRBJ2-7; tentatively, D is TRBD2 (6 bases). The V gene lost 6 bases and the J gene lost 1 base, with 16 bases spanning the gap. There are 15 residues in the CDR3. Germline V gene data show CDR1 as MNHNY and CDR2 as SVGAGI (reference sequence).

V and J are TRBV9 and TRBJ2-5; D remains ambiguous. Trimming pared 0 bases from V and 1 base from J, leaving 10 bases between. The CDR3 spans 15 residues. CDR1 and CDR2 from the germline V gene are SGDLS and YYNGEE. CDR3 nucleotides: TGTGCCAGCAGCGTAGGGACCAGGCCCCAAGAGACCCAGTACTTC. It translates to CASSVGTRPQETQYF.

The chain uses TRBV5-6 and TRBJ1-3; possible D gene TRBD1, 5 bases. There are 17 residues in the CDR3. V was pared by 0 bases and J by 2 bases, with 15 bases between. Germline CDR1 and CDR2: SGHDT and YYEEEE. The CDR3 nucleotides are TGTGCCAGCAGCTTGGTGAGGTCGGCAGGGACTGGAAACACCATATATTTT. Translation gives CASSLVRSAGTGNTIYF.

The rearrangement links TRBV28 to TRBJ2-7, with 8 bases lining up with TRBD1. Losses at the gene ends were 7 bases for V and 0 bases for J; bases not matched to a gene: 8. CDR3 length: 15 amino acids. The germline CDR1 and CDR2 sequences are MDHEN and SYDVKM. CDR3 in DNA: TGTGCCAGCAATACTTGGACAGGGAGCTCCTACGAGCAGTACTTC. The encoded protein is CASNTWTGSSYEQYF.

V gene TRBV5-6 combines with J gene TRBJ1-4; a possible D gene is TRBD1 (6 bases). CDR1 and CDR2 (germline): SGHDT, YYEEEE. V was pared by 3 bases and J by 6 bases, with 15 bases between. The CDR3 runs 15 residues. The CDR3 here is CASSSPGVNHEKLFF. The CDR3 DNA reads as TGTGCCAGCAGCTCGCCAGGGGTAAATCATGAAAAACTGTTTTTT.

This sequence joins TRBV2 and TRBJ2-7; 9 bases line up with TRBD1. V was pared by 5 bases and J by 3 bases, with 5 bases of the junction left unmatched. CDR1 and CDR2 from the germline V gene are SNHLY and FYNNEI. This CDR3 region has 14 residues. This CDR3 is CASSNDRGNYEQYF. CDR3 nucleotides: TGTGCCAGCAGTAACGACAGGGGGAACTACGAGCAGTACTTC.

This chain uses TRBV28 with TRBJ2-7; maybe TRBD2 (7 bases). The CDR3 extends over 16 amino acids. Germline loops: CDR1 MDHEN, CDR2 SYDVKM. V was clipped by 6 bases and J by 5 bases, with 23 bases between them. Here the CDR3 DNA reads TGTGCCAGCAGGGCTCCGGGGGGAGGGGGAGGCAACGAGCAGTACTTC. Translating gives CASRAPGGGGGNEQYF.

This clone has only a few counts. CDR3 DNA: TGTGCCAGCAGTGAGCTCCCGTACAGGGGGAGTAATCAGCCCCAGCATTTT. Encoded protein: CASSELPYRGSNQPQHF. The V call is TRBV6-1, the J call TRBJ1-5, with TRBD1 identical over 8 bases. The CDR3 length is 17 residues. The germline V gene has CDR1 MNHNS and CDR2 SASEGT. Unmatched junction bases numbered 11, after V lost 3 bases and J lost 4 bases.

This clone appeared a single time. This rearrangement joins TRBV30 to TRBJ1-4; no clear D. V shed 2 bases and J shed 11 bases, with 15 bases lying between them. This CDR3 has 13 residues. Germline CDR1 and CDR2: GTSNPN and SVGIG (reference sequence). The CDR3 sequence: CAWSLGLPGKLFF. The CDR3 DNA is TGTGCCTGGAGTCTGGGATTACCGGGGAAACTGTTTTTT.